Listed below are T cell receptor beta chains from one sample, sequenced in a study of read filtering for tumor transcriptome and immune sequencing. From the reads, TCRdb called clonotypes with MiXCR, one entry per CDR3 protein. The profile shows tens of thousands of distinct CDR3 sequences, roughly 18% of them singletons. Sequencing was carried out using a population of CD138-negative cells sorted from bone marrow. The receptors were gathered from a donor older than 35 with multiple myeloma. Both conserved end residues are part of each CDR3. Fields, in order: CDR3 DNA, CDR3 protein, V gene, D gene, J gene, clone size. D genes are given only for firm matches. Rows may omit the clone size; those that give it use once, few, many or a size class.

CDR3 DNA: TGTGCCAGCAGCCCCGGGGGATACAATGAGCAGTTCTTC
CDR3 protein: CASSPGGYNEQFF
V gene: TRBV7-3
D gene: NA
J gene: TRBJ2-1
clone size: many

CDR3 DNA: TGTGCCAGCAGCCAAGAGGGCCGGGCCAACCTAGCCAAAAACATTCAGTACTTC
CDR3 protein: CASSQEGRANLAKNIQYF
V gene: TRBV4-2
D gene: NA
J gene: TRBJ2-4
clone size: many

CDR3 DNA: TGTGCCAGCACGCCCGCAGGACCTAAATACGAGCAGTACTTC
CDR3 protein: CASTPAGPKYEQYF
V gene: TRBV11-2
D gene: NA
J gene: TRBJ2-7
clone size: NA

CDR3 DNA: TGTGCCAGTAGTGGACAGGGTTTTGAGCAGTTCTTC
CDR3 protein: CASSGQGFEQFF
V gene: TRBV19
D gene: TRBD1
J gene: TRBJ2-1
clone size: NA

CDR3 DNA: TGCGCCAGCACCGAAGACACTTACAAAAACATTCAGTACTTC
CDR3 protein: CASTEDTYKNIQYF
V gene: TRBV10-2
D gene: NA
J gene: TRBJ2-4
clone size: many

CDR3 DNA: TGCGCCAGCAGCTTGTTGAGGGCGGCAGATACGCAGTATTTT
CDR3 protein: CASSLLRAADTQYF
V gene: TRBV5-1
D gene: NA
J gene: TRBJ2-3
clone size: NA

CDR3 DNA: TGCGCCAGCAGACTAGCGGCGGCCGCAGATACGCAGTATTTT
CDR3 protein: CASRLAAAADTQYF
V gene: TRBV5-1
D gene: TRBD2
J gene: TRBJ2-3
clone size: many

CDR3 DNA: TGTGCCAGCAGCCCTTTAGCGGACCCGGACCAAGAGACCCAGTACTTC
CDR3 protein: CASSPLADPDQETQYF
V gene: TRBV12-3/TRBV12-4
D gene: NA
J gene: TRBJ2-5
clone size: many

CDR3 DNA: TGTGCCAGCAGGAAGGACAGGGTGGGCACCGGGGAGCTGTTTTTT
CDR3 protein: CASRKDRVGTGELFF
V gene: TRBV6-5
D gene: TRBD1
J gene: TRBJ2-2
clone size: many

CDR3 DNA: TGTGCCATCAGTTACATAATTAGCGGGGGGGCCTCAGATACGCAGTATTTT
CDR3 protein: CAISYIISGGASDTQYF
V gene: TRBV6-6
D gene: TRBD2
J gene: TRBJ2-3
clone size: once

CDR3 DNA: TGCAGTGCAGATAGCGGGGGACAAGAGACCCAGTACTTC
CDR3 protein: CSADSGGQETQYF
V gene: TRBV20-1
D gene: TRBD2
J gene: TRBJ2-5
clone size: NA

CDR3 DNA: TGCGCCAGCAGGGCCGGGACAGGGGGCAATCAGCCCCAGCATTTT
CDR3 protein: CASRAGTGGNQPQHF
V gene: TRBV5-1
D gene: TRBD1
J gene: TRBJ1-5
clone size: NA

CDR3 DNA: TGTGCCAGCAGTTTAGGGGGTCGGAGCACCATATATTTT
CDR3 protein: CASSLGGRSTIYF
V gene: TRBV28
D gene: NA
J gene: TRBJ1-3
clone size: NA

CDR3 DNA: TGCGCCAGCAGCGTGGGACAGGAGAACACTGAAGCTTTCTTT
CDR3 protein: CASSVGQENTEAFF
V gene: TRBV5-1
D gene: TRBD1
J gene: TRBJ1-1
clone size: many

CDR3 DNA: TGCAGTGCTAGAGGACAGATATCAAGGAACACTGAAGCTTTCTTT
CDR3 protein: CSARGQISRNTEAFF
V gene: TRBV20-1
D gene: NA
J gene: TRBJ1-1
clone size: NA

CDR3 DNA: TGTGCCAGCAGAACCAAGGGGTCGACGACCGTTCTGTACTTC
CDR3 protein: CASRTKGSTTVLYF
V gene: TRBV6-1
D gene: NA
J gene: TRBJ2-4
clone size: NA

CDR3 DNA: TGCAGCGTTGAAGCGCTAGCGGGGGGGCACAATGAGCAGTTCTTC
CDR3 protein: CSVEALAGGHNEQFF
V gene: TRBV29-1
D gene: TRBD2
J gene: TRBJ2-1
clone size: NA

CDR3 DNA: TGTGCCAGCAGCTCAGCCGGGACACACAGCTTC
CDR3 protein: CASSSAGTHSF
V gene: TRBV7-9
D gene: NA
J gene: TRBJ2-5
clone size: NA

CDR3 DNA: TGCAGCGTTGAAGAAGGTTCAGATACGCAGTATTTT
CDR3 protein: CSVEEGSDTQYF
V gene: TRBV29-1
D gene: NA
J gene: TRBJ2-3
clone size: many

CDR3 DNA: TGTGCCAGCAGTTACTCGGATAGACTAGCCGGGGAGCTGTTTTTT
CDR3 protein: CASSYSDRLAGELFF
V gene: TRBV6-5
D gene: NA
J gene: TRBJ2-2
clone size: many

CDR3 DNA: TGTGCCAGCAGTCAACCCTCTACAAATGAAAAACTGTTTTTT
CDR3 protein: CASSQPSTNEKLFF
V gene: TRBV28
D gene: NA
J gene: TRBJ1-4
clone size: many

CDR3 DNA: TGTGCCACCGCAGTGGGGGGCGGGCTGTACAATGAGCAGTTCTTC
CDR3 protein: CATAVGGGLYNEQFF
V gene: TRBV5-4
D gene: NA
J gene: TRBJ2-1
clone size: NA

CDR3 DNA: TGTGCCAGCAGAGCACCCATGTCGGGGGAAACAGATACGCAGTATTTT
CDR3 protein: CASRAPMSGETDTQYF
V gene: TRBV7-9
D gene: NA
J gene: TRBJ2-3
clone size: NA

CDR3 DNA: TGTGCCAGCAGTACCTACAGGGGAGAAGAGACCCAGTACTTC
CDR3 protein: CASSTYRGEETQYF
V gene: TRBV6-2/TRBV6-3
D gene: TRBD1
J gene: TRBJ2-5
clone size: many

CDR3 DNA: TGTGCCAGCAGTGTAGATGAAAAACTGTTTTTT
CDR3 protein: CASSVDEKLFF
V gene: TRBV28
D gene: NA
J gene: TRBJ1-4
clone size: many

CDR3 DNA: TGTGCCAGCAGTCCTATAGAGGGGAGAGGAGAGACCCAGTACTTC
CDR3 protein: CASSPIEGRGETQYF
V gene: TRBV11-2
D gene: NA
J gene: TRBJ2-5
clone size: NA

CDR3 DNA: TGCGCCAGCAGCTTGGAGGGGCCCAGTAAGATCGATGAGCAGTTCTTC
CDR3 protein: CASSLEGPSKIDEQFF
V gene: TRBV5-1
D gene: NA
J gene: TRBJ2-1
clone size: many

CDR3 DNA: TGCGCCAGCAGCTTGATTAGCGGGAGCTCCTACGAGCAGTACTTC
CDR3 protein: CASSLISGSSYEQYF
V gene: TRBV5-1
D gene: TRBD2
J gene: TRBJ2-7
clone size: many

CDR3 DNA: TGTGCCAGCAGTCCGGGACATCTTAATCAGCCCCAGCATTTT
CDR3 protein: CASSPGHLNQPQHF
V gene: TRBV5-8
D gene: NA
J gene: TRBJ1-5
clone size: many

CDR3 DNA: TGTGCCAGCAGCCCGGGACTAGCGGGGGTGAAAGAGACCCAGTACTTC
CDR3 protein: CASSPGLAGVKETQYF
V gene: TRBV28
D gene: TRBD2
J gene: TRBJ2-5
clone size: few

CDR3 DNA: TGCAGTGCCGGTCATAGACAGGGGCGAAACGGGCAGTACTTC
CDR3 protein: CSAGHRQGRNGQYF
V gene: TRBV20-1
D gene: TRBD1
J gene: TRBJ2-7
clone size: many

CDR3 DNA: TGTGCCAGCAGACCATGGACTAGCGGAAACAATGAGCAGTTCTTC
CDR3 protein: CASRPWTSGNNEQFF
V gene: TRBV2
D gene: TRBD2
J gene: TRBJ2-1
clone size: many

CDR3 DNA: TGCAGTGCTAAAGGGACAGAGGTCTATGGCTACACCTTC
CDR3 protein: CSAKGTEVYGYTF
V gene: TRBV20-1
D gene: TRBD1
J gene: TRBJ1-2
clone size: few

CDR3 DNA: TGCAGTGCTAGGGAATCAGGCCCGGACTACGAGCAGTACTTC
CDR3 protein: CSARESGPDYEQYF
V gene: TRBV20-1
D gene: NA
J gene: TRBJ2-7
clone size: many

CDR3 DNA: TGTGCTTCGGGACAGGGGGGTCTACTAGCGGCCCACAATGAGCAGTTCTTC
CDR3 protein: CASGQGGLLAAHNEQFF
V gene: TRBV19
D gene: TRBD1
J gene: TRBJ2-1
clone size: many

CDR3 DNA: TGCGCCAGCAGTCAGACTGAAGGCCCCGGGGGAGAGCAGTACTTC
CDR3 protein: CASSQTEGPGGEQYF
V gene: TRBV5-1
D gene: NA
J gene: TRBJ2-7
clone size: few

CDR3 DNA: TGTGCCAGCAGTTATCCAGATACGCAGTATTTT
CDR3 protein: CASSYPDTQYF
V gene: TRBV6-6
D gene: NA
J gene: TRBJ2-3
clone size: many

CDR3 DNA: TGTGCCAGTCTAAAATATCCCGGGAAAGAGGAGCAGTTCTTC
CDR3 protein: CASLKYPGKEEQFF
V gene: TRBV6-5
D gene: NA
J gene: TRBJ2-1
clone size: many

CDR3 DNA: TGTGCCAGCAGCCAAGAAACTCGGGGGGACTACAATGAGCAGTTCTTC
CDR3 protein: CASSQETRGDYNEQFF
V gene: TRBV3-1
D gene: TRBD2
J gene: TRBJ2-1
clone size: many

CDR3 DNA: TGTGCCGCCAAGCCGGGAGTCTACAATGAGCAGCTCTTC
CDR3 protein: CAAKPGVYNEQLF
V gene: TRBV27
D gene: NA
J gene: TRBJ2-1
clone size: NA

CDR3 DNA: TGTGCCAGCAGCCGAGGACAGGGCTTCATCTCCTACGAGCAGTACTTC
CDR3 protein: CASSRGQGFISYEQYF
V gene: TRBV12-3/TRBV12-4
D gene: TRBD1
J gene: TRBJ2-7
clone size: many

CDR3 DNA: TGCAGTGCTAGAGTCCCTAGCGGGACGTTCGAGCAGTACTTC
CDR3 protein: CSARVPSGTFEQYF
V gene: TRBV20-1
D gene: TRBD2
J gene: TRBJ2-7
clone size: NA

CDR3 DNA: TGCGCCAGCAGCCAAGGGTGGGGGACGGGGGAGCAGTTCTTC
CDR3 protein: CASSQGWGTGEQFF
V gene: TRBV4-1
D gene: NA
J gene: TRBJ2-1
clone size: NA

CDR3 DNA: TGTGCCAGCAGTTCCGACTCCGGGACAGGGGGATTCAATGAGCAGTTCTTC
CDR3 protein: CASSSDSGTGGFNEQFF
V gene: TRBV6-5
D gene: TRBD1
J gene: TRBJ2-1
clone size: many

CDR3 DNA: TGCAGCGGGGGGGACAGGGCGACTGAAGCTTTCTTT
CDR3 protein: CSGGDRATEAFF
V gene: TRBV29-1
D gene: TRBD1
J gene: TRBJ1-1
clone size: many

CDR3 DNA: TGTGCCAGCACCTCGGGGGCTAGCGGGAGTGATACGCAGTATTTT
CDR3 protein: CASTSGASGSDTQYF
V gene: TRBV3-1
D gene: TRBD2
J gene: TRBJ2-3
clone size: NA

CDR3 DNA: TGTGCCAGCAGTTCTACCGGCCTCATCGCGGGCCGGAGCAATCAGCCCCAGCATTTT
CDR3 protein: CASSSTGLIAGRSNQPQHF
V gene: TRBV28
D gene: NA
J gene: TRBJ1-5
clone size: few

CDR3 DNA: TGCAGTGCTAGAGGGACACCAGAATACAATCAGCCCCAGCATTTT
CDR3 protein: CSARGTPEYNQPQHF
V gene: TRBV20-1
D gene: NA
J gene: TRBJ1-5
clone size: many

CDR3 DNA: TGTGCCAGCTCCGAGGTTGAGGGGACTGAAGCTTTCTTT
CDR3 protein: CASSEVEGTEAFF
V gene: TRBV18
D gene: NA
J gene: TRBJ1-1
clone size: NA

CDR3 DNA: TGCAGTGCCCCTTTGACGGCACGAGGGAGAACAGATACGCAGTATTTT
CDR3 protein: CSAPLTARGRTDTQYF
V gene: TRBV20-1
D gene: NA
J gene: TRBJ2-3
clone size: NA

CDR3 DNA: TGTGCCAGCAGTTTAGGGCACCTGAACACTGAAGCTTTCTTT
CDR3 protein: CASSLGHLNTEAFF
V gene: TRBV7-2
D gene: NA
J gene: TRBJ1-1
clone size: many

CDR3 DNA: TGTGCCAGTAGTCCCCTTAAAGCTGGAACCTACAATGAGCAGTTCTTC
CDR3 protein: CASSPLKAGTYNEQFF
V gene: TRBV19
D gene: NA
J gene: TRBJ2-1
clone size: many

CDR3 DNA: TGTGCCAGCAGTTCCGAGACTCGACCGGGACTTCGGACCTACGAGCAGTACTTC
CDR3 protein: CASSSETRPGLRTYEQYF
V gene: TRBV28
D gene: NA
J gene: TRBJ2-7
clone size: many

CDR3 DNA: TGTGCCAGCAGTACCCGACAGGGAGTGGTAGGGGCCAACGTCCTGACTTTC
CDR3 protein: CASSTRQGVVGANVLTF
V gene: TRBV28
D gene: TRBD1
J gene: TRBJ2-6
clone size: many

CDR3 DNA: TGTGCCAGCAGTTCGTTCGGAATAGCGGACACAGATACGCAGTATTTT
CDR3 protein: CASSSFGIADTDTQYF
V gene: TRBV28
D gene: NA
J gene: TRBJ2-3
clone size: many

CDR3 DNA: TGTGCCAGCAGCCGTAAGGACAGGGGGAACACTGAAGCTTTCTTT
CDR3 protein: CASSRKDRGNTEAFF
V gene: TRBV6-5
D gene: TRBD1
J gene: TRBJ1-1
clone size: few

CDR3 DNA: TGCAGCGTTGGCGGAGGGCAGGGGGGCGAAAAACTGTTTTTT
CDR3 protein: CSVGGGQGGEKLFF
V gene: TRBV29-1
D gene: TRBD1
J gene: TRBJ1-4
clone size: many

CDR3 DNA: TGTGCCAGCAGCCCCCAACCGGGGCGAACTGAAGCTTTCTTT
CDR3 protein: CASSPQPGRTEAFF
V gene: TRBV7-2
D gene: NA
J gene: TRBJ1-1
clone size: NA